Below are 25 T cell receptor beta chains sequenced from a single sample in a study of beta chain features in type 1 diabetes. Study results and caveats: When Type 1 diabetes patients were examined, their TCRB CDR3s proved moderately but significantly shorter in all four CD4+ subsets.

For these receptors, no antigen is known. Expressed TCRB transcripts got sequenced, as all isolated RNA was reverse transcribed. TCRdb's table, derived via immunoSEQ multiplex PCR, lists solely in-frame clones and lacks some. The data contain roughly 47,000 clones, roughly 45% of them seen just once; the ten biggest clones take up around 0.13%. The sequencing input was stem cell memory CD4+ T cells from blood. Receptor source: a man younger than 45 with type 1 diabetes.

This chain connects TRBV28 to TRBJ2-7; 7 bases match TRBD1. CDR3 length: 13 amino acids. Germline CDR1 MDHEN, CDR2 SYDVKM. J was trimmed by 0 bases and V by 6 bases; bases with no gene match: 2. The CDR3 is CASRGDSSYEQYF. CDR3 sequence (DNA): TGTGCCAGCAGGGGGGACAGCTCCTACGAGCAGTACTTC.

The chain uses TRBV27 and TRBJ2-5; D is perhaps TRBD1 (7 bases). Germline CDR1 and CDR2: MNHEY and SMNVEV (reference sequence). Trimming cost V 4 bases and J 5 bases, with 11 bases left between them. The length of the CDR3 is 13 residues. CDR3 amino acids: CASSSQGGETQYF. For the CDR3, the DNA is TGTGCCAGCAGTTCCCAGGGGGGCGAGACCCAGTACTTC.

In the case of this clone: The sample has other DNA sequences that encode this CDR3 too. V and J are TRBV2 and TRBJ1-5; no definite D call. V shed 4 bases and J shed 4 bases, with 8 bases lying between them. Looked up from germline, CDR1 is SNHLY and CDR2 is FYNNEI. CDR3 length: 13 amino acids. This CDR3 is CASSVSGNQPQHF. The CDR3 DNA reads as TGTGCCAGCAGTGTATCGGGGAATCAGCCCCAGCATTTT.

This clone was seen a handful of times. This rearrangement joins TRBV7-2 to TRBJ2-7, with D possibly being TRBD1 (5 bases). V lost 10 bases and J lost 7, with 20 bases in between. The CDR3 spans 13 residues. Looked up from germline, CDR1 is SGHTA and CDR2 is FQGNSA. This CDR3 is CATAELAGREQYF. For the CDR3, the DNA is TGTGCCACGGCTGAGCTTGCAGGGCGAGAGCAGTACTTC.

This clone appeared once. The chain couples TRBV7-8 to TRBJ2-1; TRBD2 is a possible D gene (6 bases). Between the trimmed V and J ends, which lost 5 bases and 8 bases, there was a span of 16 bases. The CDR3 has 14 residues. CDR1 is SGHVS and CDR2 is FQNEAQ in the germline V gene. The CDR3 reads CASSLGGAGDEQFF. The DNA of the CDR3 is TGTGCCAGCAGCCTAGGCGGGGCTGGCGATGAGCAGTTCTTC.

Only a few counts were recorded for this clone. The gene calls are TRBV7-2 and TRBJ2-5; weak D call: TRBD2 (6 bases). This CDR3 has 14 amino acids. The germline V gene has CDR1 SGHTA and CDR2 FQGNSA. V was pared by 3 bases and J by 7 bases, with 15 bases between. In nucleotides, the CDR3 is TGTGCCAGCAGCTTCGTCGGGAGCGCCGGGACCCAGTACTTC. It translates to CASSFVGSAGTQYF. The variable domain in full, completed from reference TRBV7-2 and TRBJ2-5, reads GAGVSQSPSNKVTEKGKDVELRCDPISGHTALYWYRQSLGQGLEFLIYFQGNSAPDKSGLPSDRFSAERTGGSVSTLTIQRTQQEDSAVYLCASSFVGSAGTQYFGPGTRLLVL.

The genes are TRBV5-1 and TRBJ2-1, with TRBD1 as a possible D gene (5 bases). Germline assignment: CDR1 SGHRS and CDR2 YFSETQ. The V and J ends lost 2 bases and 9 bases respectively, with 9 bases between them. This CDR3 spans 12 amino acids. Here the CDR3 DNA reads TGCGCCAGCAGCTTACAGGTTGGTGAGCAGTTCTTC. It codes for CASSLQVGEQFF. Full variable domain (missing parts from reference TRBV5-1 and TRBJ2-1): KAGVTQTPRYLIKTRGQQVTLSCSPISGHRSVSWYQQTPGQGLQFLFEYFSETQRNKGNFPGRFSGRQFSNSRSEMNVSTLELGDSALYLCASSLQVGEQFFGPGTRLTVL.

The V and J genes are TRBV18 and TRBJ1-4; D gene uncertain. Germline V gives CDR1 KGHSH, CDR2 LQKENI. The CDR3 is 14 residues long. V was cut by 3 bases and J by 0 bases, with 5 bases left in between. CDR3 loop: CASSPGATNEKLFF. The CDR3, as DNA: TGTGCCAGCTCACCCGGTGCAACTAATGAAAAACTGTTTTTT.

This clone turned up a few times. This chain joins TRBV5-1 and TRBJ2-5; 9 bases map to TRBD2. Per germline, CDR1 SGHRS and CDR2 YFSETQ. The CDR3 loop spans 14 amino acids. Unmatched junction bases numbered 3, after V lost 4 bases and J lost 2 bases. Here the CDR3 DNA reads TGCGCCAGCAGCGCAGGACTAGCGCAAGAGACCCAGTACTTC. The encoded protein is CASSAGLAQETQYF.

This clone was counted only a few times. The rearrangement joins TRBV2 to TRBJ2-1, with TRBD2 identical over 13 bases. Germline V gives CDR1 SNHLY, CDR2 FYNNEI. This CDR3 has 14 residues. Germline trimming cut 6 bases from V and 7 bases from J; bases unmatched to any gene: 3. DNA for the CDR3: TGTGCCAGCAGCGGGACTAGCGGGACAAATGAGCAGTTCTTC. Translation: CASSGTSGTNEQFF.

This clone has a handful of counts. The chain uses TRBV18 and TRBJ2-1, with no clear D. CDR1 is KGHSH and CDR2 is LQKENI in the germline V gene. The CDR3 has 12 residues. V was shortened by 3 bases and J by 8 bases, with 8 bases between the two germline ends. The CDR3 loop is CASSPQIDEQFF. Written as DNA, the CDR3 is TGTGCCAGCTCACCTCAGATTGATGAGCAGTTCTTC.

This clone was picked up one time. The chain has TRBV5-6 and TRBJ2-1; D is ambiguous. The CDR3 consists of 13 residues. Germline V lookup: CDR1 SGHDT, CDR2 YYEEEE. Trimming removed 0 bases from V and 3 bases from J, with 4 bases in between. CDR3 loop: CASSLDYYNEQFF. Here the CDR3 DNA reads TGTGCCAGCAGCTTGGATTACTACAATGAGCAGTTCTTC. Full variable domain (remainder filled in from reference TRBV5-6 and TRBJ2-1): DAGVTQSPTHLIKTRGQQVTLRCSPKSGHDTVSWYQQALGQGPQFIFQYYEEEERQRGNFPDRFSGHQFPNYSSELNVNALLLGDSALYLCASSLDYYNEQFFGPGTRLTVL.

V usage is TRBV7-3 and J usage is TRBJ1-1, with D unresolved. The V gene's germline CDR1 is SGHTA and CDR2 FQGTGA. The V and J ends lost 3 bases and 1 base respectively, with 12 bases between them. The CDR3 runs 15 residues. This CDR3 reads CASSLTPMGNTEAFF. The CDR3 DNA reads TGTGCCAGCAGCTTGACACCTATGGGGAACACTGAAGCTTTCTTT. Full variable domain (outside the CDR3, taken from reference TRBV7-3 and TRBJ1-1): GAGVSQTPSNKVTEKGKYVELRCDPISGHTALYWYRQSLGQGPEFLIYFQGTGAADDSGLPNDRFFAVRPEGSVSTLKIQRTERGDSAVYLCASSLTPMGNTEAFFGQGTRLTVV.

The chain recombines TRBV7-3 with TRBJ2-7; the D is unclear. Germline CDR1 reads SGHTA; CDR2 reads FQGTGA. Trimming pared 2 bases from V and 0 bases from J, leaving 8 bases between. The CDR3 has 14 residues. The CDR3 region has the DNA TGTGCCAGCAGCTTACAGGTATTCTCCTACGAGCAGTACTTC. This translates into CASSLQVFSYEQYF.

The chain is built from TRBV4-2 and TRBJ2-2; 12 bases agree with TRBD2. From germline, CDR1 is LGHNA and CDR2 YNFKEQ. V was clipped by 1 base and J by 5 bases; unmatched bases: 8. The CDR3 totals 18 residues. Here the CDR3 reads CASSQALAGGPRTGELFF. For the CDR3, the DNA is TGTGCCAGCAGCCAAGCGCTAGCGGGAGGGCCACGGACCGGGGAGCTGTTTTTT.

This clone has more than one count but fewer than ten. The chain is built from TRBV15 and TRBJ2-1; 7 bases line up with TRBD1. CDR1 and CDR2 (germline): LNHNV, YYDKDF (reference sequence). The J segment lost 7 bases and the V segment lost 8 bases, leaving 17 bases of the junction unmatched. The CDR3 is 16 amino acids. This CDR3 reads CATGSGFGRGLNEQFF. The CDR3 region has the DNA TGTGCCACCGGGTCAGGCTTCGGCAGGGGGTTGAATGAGCAGTTCTTC.

The rearrangement joins TRBV5-1 to TRBJ2-1; 12 bases map to TRBD2. The CDR3 totals 17 residues. Germline V gene lookup returns CDR1 SGHRS and CDR2 YFSETQ. Trimming cost V 1 base and J 6 bases; bases outside gene matches: 8. CDR3 bases: TGCGCCAGCAGCTTGAGGCTAGCGGGAGGGCGCGGCAATGAGCAGTTCTTC. As protein: CASSLRLAGGRGNEQFF.

This clone was counted between two and nine times. The rearrangement links TRBV6-1 to TRBJ2-6; TRBD2 is a possible D gene (5 bases). CDR3 size: 15 residues. CDR1 and CDR2 from the germline V gene are MNHNS and SASEGT. V was pared by 8 bases and J by 0 bases, with 11 bases between. CDR3 in amino acids: CASGRAGSGANVLTF. CDR3 DNA: TGTGCCAGCGGCCGTGCGGGCTCTGGGGCCAACGTCCTGACTTTC.

The chain has TRBV2 and TRBJ2-2, with TRBD1 identical over 12 bases. This CDR3 contains 15 residues. V lost 5 bases to trimming and J lost 5 bases; unmatched junction nucleotides: 3. The germline gives CDR1 SNHLY, CDR2 FYNNEI. CDR3 loop: CASSRDRGRTGELFF. DNA of the CDR3: TGTGCCAGCAGTCGGGACAGGGGGCGAACCGGGGAGCTGTTTTTT.

This clone has only a few counts. The chain carries TRBV7-2 and TRBJ2-5; TRBD2 agrees at 10 bases. Looked up from germline, CDR1 is SGHTA and CDR2 is FQGNSA. CDR3 length: 18 residues. The V segment lost 1 base and the J segment 5 bases; nucleotides outside the gene matches: 13. CDR3 sequence (DNA): TGTGCCAGCAGCTTAGTACTAGCGGGAAGTGGACAATGGGAGACCCAGTACTTC. It specifies CASSLVLAGSGQWETQYF.

The chain links TRBV4-2 to TRBJ1-2, with D uncertain. The CDR3 totals 14 residues. Trimming took off 0 bases at V and 2 bases at J, with 7 bases between the two ends. CDR1 is LGHNA and CDR2 is YNFKEQ in the germline V gene. CDR3 in DNA: TGTGCCAGCAGCCAAGATCGGAGAAACTATGGCTACACCTTC. Amino acid sequence: CASSQDRRNYGYTF.

The chain uses TRBV10-3 and TRBJ1-1; TRBD1 agrees at 7 bases. The CDR3 covers 16 residues. V shed 6 bases and J 1 base; nucleotides not matched to a gene: 11. The V gene's germline CDR1 is ENHRY and CDR2 SYGVKD. The CDR3 DNA reads TGTGCCATCAGAGGGAGAGACAGGGACAAGAACACTGAAGCTTTCTTT. The encoded protein is CAIRGRDRDKNTEAFF.

This chain uses TRBV5-1 with TRBJ2-7; 10 bases align to TRBD2. The ends lost 2 bases at V and 4 bases at J; junction bases unmatched: 0. This CDR3 contains 13 residues. Per the germline V gene, CDR1 is SGHRS and CDR2 is YFSETQ. The CDR3 loop reads CASSLLAGYEQYF. Written as DNA, the CDR3 is TGCGCCAGCAGCTTACTAGCGGGATACGAGCAGTACTTC.

This chain links TRBV7-9 with TRBJ1-1; tentative D call: TRBD1 (6 bases). The length of the CDR3 is 14 residues. V shed 1 base and J shed 4 bases, with 10 bases lying between them. CDR1 and CDR2 (germline): SEHNR, FQNEAQ (reference sequence). The CDR3 here is CASSLGGRGTEAFF. The CDR3 bases are TGTGCCAGCAGCTTAGGGGGCAGGGGCACTGAAGCTTTCTTT.

The rearrangement links TRBV29-1 to TRBJ2-1; TRBD1 agrees at 7 bases. CDR1 is SQVTM, CDR2 ANQGSEA, per germline. Trimming at V came to 7 bases and at J to 8 bases, leaving 8 bases not matched to a gene. The length of the CDR3 is 12 residues. In DNA, the CDR3 is TGCAGCGATAGACAGGGCTGGGATGAGCAGTTCTTC. Protein sequence: CSDRQGWDEQFF.